This TCR beta chain was profiled in a study of response to subunit inactivated influenza vaccine. Broader study findings: It was suggested by the authors that few new T cells are recruited by each seasonal influenza vaccination.

This clonotype showed up just a few times. Its cognate antigen is unknown. TCRdb re-called the RT-PCR reads through MiXCR, storing one row per CDR3 protein. The table lists under 750,000 distinct CDR3 sequences, about 11% of them singletons. Sequences were derived from PBMCs from blood, sampled on the day of vaccination. This TCR derives from a man aged 50 to 60 who received an inactivated influenza vaccine.

The CDR3 spells CASSLEAGAGSPLHF. The CDR3 region has the DNA TGTGCCAGCAGTTTAGAGGCAGGCGCAGGCTCACCCCTCCACTTT. The chain couples TRBV12-3 or TRBV12-4 to TRBJ1-6, with D unclear. The CDR3 is 15 amino acids. Trimming shortened V by 1 base and J by 10 bases, and 14 bases separated the two germline ends.